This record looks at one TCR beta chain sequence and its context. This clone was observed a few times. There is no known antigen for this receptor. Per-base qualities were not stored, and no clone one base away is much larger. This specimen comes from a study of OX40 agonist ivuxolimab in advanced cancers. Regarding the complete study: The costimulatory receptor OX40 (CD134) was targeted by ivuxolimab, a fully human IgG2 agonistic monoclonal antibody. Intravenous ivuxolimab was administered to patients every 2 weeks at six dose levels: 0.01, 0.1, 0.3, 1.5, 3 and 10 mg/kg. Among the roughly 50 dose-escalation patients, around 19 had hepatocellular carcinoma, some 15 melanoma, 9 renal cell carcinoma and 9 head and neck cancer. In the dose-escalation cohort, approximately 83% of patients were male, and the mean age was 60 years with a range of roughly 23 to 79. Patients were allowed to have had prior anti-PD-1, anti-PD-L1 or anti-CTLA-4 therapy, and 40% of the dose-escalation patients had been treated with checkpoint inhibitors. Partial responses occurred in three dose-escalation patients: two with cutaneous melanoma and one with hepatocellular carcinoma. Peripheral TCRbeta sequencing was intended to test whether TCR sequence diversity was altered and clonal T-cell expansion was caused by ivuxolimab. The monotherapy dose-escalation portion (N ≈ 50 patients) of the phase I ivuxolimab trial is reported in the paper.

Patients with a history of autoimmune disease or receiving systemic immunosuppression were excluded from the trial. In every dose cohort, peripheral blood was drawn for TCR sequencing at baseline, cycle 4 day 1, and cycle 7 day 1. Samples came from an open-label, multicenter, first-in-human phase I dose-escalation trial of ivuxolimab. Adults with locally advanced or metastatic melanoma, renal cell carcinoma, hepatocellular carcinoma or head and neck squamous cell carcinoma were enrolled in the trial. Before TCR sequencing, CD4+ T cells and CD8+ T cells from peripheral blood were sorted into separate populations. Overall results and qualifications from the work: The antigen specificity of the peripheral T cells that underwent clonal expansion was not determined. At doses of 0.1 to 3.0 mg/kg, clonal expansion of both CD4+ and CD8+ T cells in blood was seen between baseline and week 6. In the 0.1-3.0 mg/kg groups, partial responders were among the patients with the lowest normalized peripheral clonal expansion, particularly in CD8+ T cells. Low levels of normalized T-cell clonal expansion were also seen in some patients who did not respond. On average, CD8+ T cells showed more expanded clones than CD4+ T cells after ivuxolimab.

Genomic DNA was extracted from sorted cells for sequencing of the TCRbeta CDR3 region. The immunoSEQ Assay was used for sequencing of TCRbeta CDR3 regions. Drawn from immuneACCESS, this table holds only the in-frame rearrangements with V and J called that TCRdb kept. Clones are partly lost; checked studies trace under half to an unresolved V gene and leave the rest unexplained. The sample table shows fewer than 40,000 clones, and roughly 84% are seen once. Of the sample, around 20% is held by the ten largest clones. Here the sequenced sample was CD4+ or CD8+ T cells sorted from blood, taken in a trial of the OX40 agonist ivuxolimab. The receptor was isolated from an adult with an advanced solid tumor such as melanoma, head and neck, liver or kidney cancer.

The base sequence is TGTGCCAGCAGCACTAGGGGTGAGGGGGGCCCCTACGAGCAGTACTTC. Its translation is CASSTRGEGGPYEQYF. This chain is built from TRBV9 and TRBJ2-7, with a tentative D call of TRBD1 or TRBD2, each matching 6 bases. Per the germline V gene, SGDLS is the CDR1 and YYNGEE is the CDR2. Taken from cysteine to phenylalanine, the CDR3 has 16 residues. Just CDR3 DNA is preserved here, 48 bases in frame from base 1. V is clipped by 4 bases and J by 2 bases, and the sequence between their germline boundaries is 19 bases long.